Listed below are T cell receptor beta chains from one sample, sequenced in a study of blood T cell repertoires in COVID-19. Here immunoSEQ multiplex PCR was the method, and the copy in TCRdb shows in-frame clones only, minus some. In the table there are about 310,000 clones, almost 90% of which are singletons. The sequenced material came from peripheral blood. Every receptor here comes from a woman aged 40-49 years with COVID-19, enrolled during active disease. The CDR3 runs from the conserved cysteine through the conserved F or W. The order of the fields is J gene, V gene, CDR3 protein.

TRBJ1-1	TRBV6-5	CASSYGGNTEAFF
TRBJ1-2	TRBV18	CASSPYQRQSNYGYTF
TRBJ1-1	TRBV18	CASSPQQNTEAFF
TRBJ1-2	TRBV29-1	CSVENQGIGGYTF
TRBJ2-1	TRBV7-6	CASSLVSGGYNEQFF
TRBJ1-4	TRBV30	CAWSVYGLRDSGEKLFF
TRBJ1-1	TRBV27	CASRFRVVNTEAFF
TRBJ1-5	TRBV9	CASSVEGGWSQPQHF
TRBJ2-7	TRBV30	CAWRSRGLADLYEQYF
TRBJ2-1	TRBV27	CASSFRREQFF
TRBJ2-1	TRBV7-2	CASSLVAGGTIENEQFF
TRBJ2-7	TRBV4-1	CASSLGGGSGYEQYF
TRBJ1-5	TRBV19	CASSFDSSNQPQHF
TRBJ1-1	TRBV28	CASSQTVTGRAEAFF
TRBJ2-7	TRBV27	CASSRASGGHSYEQYF
TRBJ1-6	TRBV30	CAWRDPGQGYSPLHF
TRBJ2-7	TRBV5-1	CASSLQGVGGEQYF
TRBJ2-7	TRBV2	CASSDRIGQGDEQYF
TRBJ2-5	TRBV18	CASSPGTRQGETQYF
TRBJ2-1	TRBV11-3	CASSFGQDHNEQFF
TRBJ1-2	TRBV28	CASSGPSYGYTF
TRBJ2-1	TRBV18	CASSPRTSGSHNEQFF
TRBJ1-2	TRBV6-1	CASTVIGQGASGYTF
TRBJ1-4	TRBV7-3	CASSMTGQVFGELFF
TRBJ2-4	TRBV2	CASSGRGNIQYF
TRBJ1-2	TRBV7-2	CASSLRSGENGYTF
TRBJ1-3	TRBV2	CASSEAPLLSGNTIYF
TRBJ2-7	TRBV18	CASSVSTQEPYEQYF
TRBJ1-5	TRBV6-6	CASADRSNQPQHF
TRBJ1-1	TRBV12-5	CASGLVLGGNTEAFF
TRBJ2-1	TRBV24-1	CATSDSDFYNEQFF